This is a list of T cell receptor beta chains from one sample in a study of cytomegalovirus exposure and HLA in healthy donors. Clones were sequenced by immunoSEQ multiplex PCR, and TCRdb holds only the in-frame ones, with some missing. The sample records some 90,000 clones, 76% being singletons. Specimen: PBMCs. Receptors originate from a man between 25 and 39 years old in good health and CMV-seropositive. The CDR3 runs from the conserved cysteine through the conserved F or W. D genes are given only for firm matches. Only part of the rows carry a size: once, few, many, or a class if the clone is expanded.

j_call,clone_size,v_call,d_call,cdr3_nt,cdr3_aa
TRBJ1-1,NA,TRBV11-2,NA,TGTGCCAGCAGCTTGAGACAGAACACTGAAGCTTTCTTT,CASSLRQNTEAFF
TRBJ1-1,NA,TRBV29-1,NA,TGCAGCGTTGAGGAAATAGGGGGGAACACTGAAGCTTTCTTT,CSVEEIGGNTEAFF
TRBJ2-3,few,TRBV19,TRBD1,TGTGCCAGTAGTCCGGGACAGGGCTCATCAGATACGCAGTATTTT,CASSPGQGSSDTQYF
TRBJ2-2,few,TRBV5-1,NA,TGCGCCAGCAGCTTGGTTGGACAGAACACCGGGGAGCTGTTTTTT,CASSLVGQNTGELFF
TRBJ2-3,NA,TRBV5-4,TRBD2,TGTGCCAGCAGCTTGAAACTAGCGGGAGGGGTAGATACGCAGTATTTT,CASSLKLAGGVDTQYF
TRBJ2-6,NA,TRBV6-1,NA,TGTGCCAGCAGTGAAGTCCTCACAGGGTTTGGGGCCAACGTCCTGACTTTC,CASSEVLTGFGANVLTF
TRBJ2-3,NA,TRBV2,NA,TGTGCCAGCAGTCCGGGTTCAGATACGCAGTATTTT,CASSPGSDTQYF
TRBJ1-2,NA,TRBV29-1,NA,TGCAGCGCCCCTTCGACAGGAAACTATGGCTACACCTTC,CSAPSTGNYGYTF
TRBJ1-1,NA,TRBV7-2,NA,TGTGCCAGCAGCTTTACTTCGAACACTGAAGCTTTCTTT,CASSFTSNTEAFF
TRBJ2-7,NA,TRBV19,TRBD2,TGTGCCAGTAGTCCGGGACTAGCGGAAACCTACGAGCAGTACTTC,CASSPGLAETYEQYF
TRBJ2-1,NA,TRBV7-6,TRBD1,TGTGCCAGCAGCTTCCGGGACAGGGCCTACAATGAGCAGTTCTTC,CASSFRDRAYNEQFF
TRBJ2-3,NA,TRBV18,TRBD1,TGTGCCAGCTCACTAGGACAGGGAGCGACAGATACGCAGTATTTT,CASSLGQGATDTQYF
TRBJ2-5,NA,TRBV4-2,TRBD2,TGTGCCAGCAGCCAAGCCCTTAGCGGGAGGGCCGGTGAGACCCAGTACTTC,CASSQALSGRAGETQYF
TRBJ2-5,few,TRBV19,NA,TGTGCCAGTAGTATAGCACTCCAAGAGACCCAGTACTTC,CASSIALQETQYF
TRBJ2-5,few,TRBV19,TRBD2,TGTGCCAGTAGTATAAAACTAGCGGGGACCCAGTACTTC,CASSIKLAGTQYF
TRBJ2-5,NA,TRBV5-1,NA,TGCGCCAGCAGCGCCCCCGAGGCCGGAGAGACCCAGTACTTC,CASSAPEAGETQYF